Listed here are 8 T cell receptor beta chains from one sample, sequenced in a study of blood T cells in healthy people across ages. A second PCR of roughly 6 to 12 cycles used a sample-barcoded 5' primer and a J-beta primer mix. TCRdb analysed the 5' RACE reads with MiXCR anew, one entry per CDR3 protein. Among 980,000 or so distinct CDR3 sequences listed, 40% to 60% were seen once. Sequenced material: blood. Source of these receptors: a man aged 25 to 40 in good health.

The V and J genes are TRBV29-1 and TRBJ2-3; D tentatively reads TRBD1 or TRBD2 (5 bases each). Trimming pared 1 base from V and 0 bases from J, leaving 8 bases between. The CDR3 extends over 14 amino acids. Germline-derived CDR1 and CDR2 are SQVTM and ANQGSEA. The CDR3 DNA reads as TGCAGCGTTGAAGCGGGACGAAGCACAGATACGCAGTATTTT. Amino acids: CSVEAGRSTDTQYF.

This sequence joins TRBV6-2 or TRBV6-3 and TRBJ2-1; 8 bases align to TRBD2. Trimming cost V 0 bases and J 7 bases; bases outside gene matches: 8. The length of the CDR3 is 16 residues. Germline CDR1 MNHEY, CDR2 SVGEGT. CDR3 protein: CASSYSTSGGRNEQFF. As DNA, the CDR3 is TGTGCCAGCAGTTACTCGACGTCGGGGGGGAGAAATGAGCAGTTCTTC.

This clonotype was seen a few times. V is TRBV5-1 and J is TRBJ2-7; D is unresolved. The CDR3 loop spans 14 amino acids. Per the germline V gene, CDR1 is SGHRS and CDR2 is YFSETQ. V lost 0 bases and J 2 bases, leaving 9 bases between the germline ends. The CDR3 region is CASSLGVQTYEQYF. CDR3 DNA sequence: TGCGCCAGCAGCTTGGGGGTGCAGACCTACGAGCAGTACTTC. The full variable domain, its missing parts supplied by reference TRBV5-1 and TRBJ2-7, is KAGVTQTPRYLIKTRGQQVTLSCSPISGHRSVSWYQQTPGQGLQFLFEYFSETQRNKGNFPGRFSGRQFSNSRSEMNVSTLELGDSALYLCASSLGVQTYEQYFGPGTRLTVT.

The V call is TRBV15, the J call TRBJ2-1; either TRBD1 or TRBD2 may supply D (5 bases each). TRBJ2-7 matches the DNA end more closely, so the J call is doubtful. CDR3 length equals 18 residues. Per the germline V gene, CDR1 is LNHNV and CDR2 is YYDKDF (reference sequence). CDR3 bases: TGTGCCACCAGCAGAGGAGGGGTACAACTGAGCTCCTACAATGAGCAGTACTTC. It translates to CATSRGGVQLSSYNEQYF.

Only a few counts were recorded for this clonotype. This chain joins TRBV14 and TRBJ2-1; a possible D gene is TRBD1 (6 bases). Per germline, CDR1 SGHDN and CDR2 FVKESK. There are 15 residues in the CDR3. V lost 4 bases, J lost 2 bases, and 12 bases lay in between. CDR3 sequence (DNA): TGTGCCAGCAGCCTGCAAACAGGGCCCTACAATGAGCAGTTCTTC. This sequence encodes CASSLQTGPYNEQFF. Drawing the rest from reference TRBV14 and TRBJ2-1, the complete variable domain is EAGVTQFPSHSVIEKGQTVTLRCDPISGHDNLYWYRRVMGKEIKFLLHFVKESKQDESGMPNNRFLAERTGGTYSTLKVQPAELEDSGVYFCASSLQTGPYNEQFFGPGTRLTVL.

This clonotype was counted only a few times. The J gene is TRBJ2-4, the V gene TRBV7-8, with 9 bases that match TRBD2. CDR1 SGHVS and CDR2 FQNEAQ come from the germline V gene. The CDR3 loop spans 17 amino acids. The V gene end was trimmed by 2 bases and the J gene end by 0 bases; junction bases not matched to a gene: 5. The DNA for the CDR3 is TGTGCCAGCAGCTTACTCGCGGGGGGGGTAGCCAAAAACATTCAGTACTTC. Protein: CASSLLAGGVAKNIQYF.

This clonotype was seen ten or more times. The chain combines TRBV6-2 or TRBV6-3 with TRBJ2-7, with a tentative D call TRBD1 (6 bases). Germline CDR1 MNHEY, CDR2 SVGEGT. Trimming pared 4 bases from V and 3 bases from J, leaving 7 bases between. CDR3 length: 12 residues. CDR3 sequence (DNA): TGTGCCAGCAGTTGGACAGTCTACGAGCAGTACTTC. Translating gives CASSWTVYEQYF.

The V and J genes are TRBV24-1 and TRBJ2-3, with D uncertain. V was trimmed by 1 base and J by 4 bases, leaving 8 bases between them. The CDR3 extends over 14 amino acids. Germline loops: CDR1 KGHDR, CDR2 SFDVKD. CDR3 nucleotides: TGTGCCACCAGTGATTTTATAAGGGCAGATACGCAGTATTTT. Protein: CATSDFIRADTQYF.